Below, 20 T cell receptor beta chains from the same sample are listed, as sequenced in a study of beta chain features in type 1 diabetes. Investigators reverse transcribed all isolated RNA, so they sequenced expressed TCRB transcripts. Using immunoSEQ multiplex PCR, the repertoire was profiled, and TCRdb retains in-frame clones only, with some absent. The sample consists of hundreds of thousands of clones, around 12% of them appearing once. The sequencing input was naive CD4+ T cells from blood. The source of these receptors is a man aged 18 to 29 in good health.

In its sample, this clone was seen a few times. The chain couples TRBV4-3 to TRBJ1-3; D call uncertain. V was shortened by 5 bases and J by 0 bases, with 11 bases between the two germline ends. Germline V gives CDR1 LGHNA, CDR2 YSLEER. The CDR3 extends over 15 amino acids. CDR3 bases: TGCGCCAGCAGCTTTGACCGACTCTCTGGAAACACCATATATTTT. This codes for CASSFDRLSGNTIYF.

The chain employs TRBV6-5 and TRBJ2-1; D is perhaps TRBD2 (5 bases). Germline loops: CDR1 MNHEY, CDR2 SVGAGI. The CDR3 runs to 11 residues. Trimming removed 6 bases at V and 8 bases at J, with 8 bases between. DNA of the CDR3: TGTGCCAGCAGCCGTAGCGATGAGCAGTTCTTC. It codes for CASSRSDEQFF.

This clone was seen only a few times. This chain uses TRBV5-1 with TRBJ2-7, with D perhaps TRBD2 (6 bases). The CDR3 sequence is 13 residues long. Germline V gives CDR1 SGHRS, CDR2 YFSETQ. V shed 6 bases and J shed 3 bases, with 13 bases lying between them. This CDR3 reads CASTGDGGYEQYF. The CDR3 bases are TGCGCCAGCACCGGGGACGGGGGCTACGAGCAGTACTTC.

This clone was observed a few times. The J gene is TRBJ2-2, the V gene TRBV6-6, with D maybe TRBD1 (6 bases). Germline V lookup: CDR1 MNHNY, CDR2 SVGAGI (reference sequence). The CDR3 is made up of 15 amino acids. Between the trimmed V and J ends, which lost 6 bases and 2 bases, there was a span of 13 bases. CDR3 sequence: CASRTRTENTGELFF. DNA of the CDR3: TGTGCCAGCAGAACCAGGACAGAAAACACCGGGGAGCTGTTTTTT.

The count of this clone is one. V gene TRBV11-2 combines with J gene TRBJ1-2; TRBD1 agrees at 8 bases. The CDR3 totals 13 residues. Trimming at V came to 2 bases and at J to 7 bases, leaving 3 bases not matched to a gene. CDR1 is SGHAT, CDR2 FQNNGV, per germline. CDR3: CASSLPGGSGYTF. For the CDR3, the DNA is TGTGCCAGCAGCTTACCAGGGGGCAGTGGCTACACCTTC.

The chain is built from TRBV7-3 and TRBJ1-1; 8 nucleotides agree with TRBD1. V trimming: 5 bases; J trimming: 5 bases; junction bases outside the gene matches: 7. Per germline, CDR1 SGHTA and CDR2 FQGTGA. The CDR3 has 14 residues. The CDR3 region has the DNA TGTGCCAGCAGCCCCAGGGGGCAGGGGACTGAAGCTTTCTTT. Translated, it gives CASSPRGQGTEAFF.

The V call is TRBV5-4, the J call TRBJ2-2; a weak D match, TRBD1 (6 bases). The CDR3 sequence is 17 residues long. The V end lost 7 bases, the J end lost 0 bases, and 19 bases lay between the germline ends. CDR1 SGHNT and CDR2 YYREEE come from the germline V gene (reference sequence). As DNA, the CDR3 is TGTGCCAGCGCCAATTTCAGGGGAGCCGCGAACACCGGGGAGCTGTTTTTT. Amino acid sequence: CASANFRGAANTGELFF.

This clone has only a few counts. The CDR3 DNA reads TGTGCCAGCAGTTACGACAGGGGTGGGACCGGGGAGCTGTTTTTT. Protein: CASSYDRGGTGELFF. The chain uses TRBV6-5 and TRBJ2-2; 8 positions match TRBD1. J gave up 5 bases and V 2 bases, and 4 bases lay outside the gene matches. Germline values: CDR1 MNHEY, CDR2 SVGAGI. CDR3 length: 15 residues.

The rearrangement links TRBV29-1 to TRBJ1-2; perhaps TRBD1 as D (6 bases). Per germline, CDR1 SQVTM and CDR2 ANQGSEA. CDR3 length: 13 amino acids. V was shortened by 4 bases and J by 4 bases, with 13 bases between the two germline ends. The CDR3 sequence is CSVGAGEGYGYTF. As DNA, the CDR3 is TGCAGCGTTGGGGCAGGGGAGGGCTATGGCTACACCTTC.

In this sample, this clone turned up a few times. The chain links TRBV5-1 to TRBJ2-7; possible D gene TRBD1, 5 bases. The germline gives CDR1 SGHRS, CDR2 YFSETQ. This CDR3 comprises 13 residues. The V gene lost 0 bases and the J gene lost 10 bases, with 14 bases spanning the gap. The CDR3 DNA follows: TGCGCCAGCAGCTTGGGACAGAAAGAATACCAGTACTTC. Its translation is CASSLGQKEYQYF.

The sample holds a few counts of this clone. The chain links TRBV7-9 to TRBJ1-1, with 8 bases identical to TRBD1. The germline V gene encodes CDR1 SEHNR and CDR2 FQNEAQ (reference sequence). The CDR3 runs to 11 residues. V shed 5 bases and J 14 bases; nucleotides not matched to a gene: 7. In nucleotides, the CDR3 is TGTGCCAGCAGCCTGGACAGGGAGCCCTTCTTT. This translates into CASSLDREPFF.

V gene TRBV7-9 combines with J gene TRBJ1-2; 9 bases line up with TRBD1. CDR1 is SEHNR and CDR2 is FQNEAQ in the germline V gene (reference sequence). The junction had 10 bases not matched to a gene; V was cut back by 3 bases and J by 2 bases. The CDR3 runs 17 residues. CDR3 sequence: CASSFLPRGQGNYGYTF. CDR3 sequence (DNA): TGTGCCAGCAGCTTTCTTCCGCGGGGACAGGGAAACTATGGCTACACCTTC.

The chain combines TRBV7-8 with TRBJ2-3; 8 bases match TRBD2. The trim removed 5 bases at V and 2 bases at J, leaving 9 bases unmatched. Germline-derived CDR1 and CDR2 are SGHVS and FQNEAQ. CDR3 size: 16 residues. The CDR3 sequence is CASSPRREVPTDTQYF. CDR3 DNA: TGTGCCAGCAGCCCCCGGCGGGAGGTACCCACAGATACGCAGTATTTT.

The chain has TRBV5-1 and TRBJ2-4; no definite D call. V lost 4 bases to trimming and J lost 0 bases, with 11 bases between them. The CDR3 consists of 15 residues. In germline, CDR1 is SGHRS, CDR2 YFSETQ. The chain's CDR3 is CASSAFSTAKNIQYF. The CDR3 DNA follows: TGCGCCAGCAGCGCCTTCAGTACAGCCAAAAACATTCAGTACTTC. Looking up the rest from reference TRBV5-1 and TRBJ2-4 gives the full variable domain: KAGVTQTPRYLIKTRGQQVTLSCSPISGHRSVSWYQQTPGQGLQFLFEYFSETQRNKGNFPGRFSGRQFSNSRSEMNVSTLELGDSALYLCASSAFSTAKNIQYFGAGTRLSVL.

This clone was detected a few times. The gene calls are TRBV5-1 and TRBJ1-1; 8 bases match TRBD1. Germline V gene data show CDR1 as SGHRS and CDR2 as YFSETQ. Trimming at V came to 4 bases and at J to 1 base, leaving 6 bases not matched to a gene. The CDR3 is 15 residues long. The CDR3 protein is CASSQGQGGNTEAFF. In DNA, the CDR3 is TGCGCCAGCAGCCAAGGACAGGGAGGGAACACTGAAGCTTTCTTT.

This chain joins TRBV30 and TRBJ1-2, with TRBD1 as a possible D gene (5 bases). Germline V gives CDR1 GTSNPN, CDR2 SVGIG (reference sequence). There are 12 residues in the CDR3. Trimming took off 2 bases at V and 8 bases at J, with 12 bases between the two ends. CDR3 sequence (DNA): TGTGCCTGGAGTCCATGGGGGGAGGGCTACACCTTC. Its protein is CAWSPWGEGYTF.

This chain uses TRBV15 with TRBJ1-5; D perhaps matches TRBD1 (6 bases). CDR3 length equals 14 residues. Trimming took off 8 bases at V and 2 bases at J, with 13 bases between the two ends. Looked up from germline, CDR1 is LNHNV and CDR2 is YYDKDF (reference sequence). CDR3 protein: CATEMAGGNQPQHF. CDR3 in DNA: TGTGCCACCGAAATGGCAGGGGGCAATCAGCCCCAGCATTTT.

This chain links TRBV7-2 with TRBJ2-7; 7 bases align to TRBD1. Germline-derived CDR1 and CDR2 are SGHTA and FQGNSA. This CDR3 comprises 15 residues. V shed 3 bases and J 1 base; nucleotides not matched to a gene: 6. The CDR3 protein is CASSLPGTASYEQYF. Here the CDR3 DNA reads TGTGCCAGCAGCTTGCCCGGGACAGCTTCCTACGAGCAGTACTTC.

The gene calls are TRBV19 and TRBJ1-2; no definite D call. Germline-derived CDR1 and CDR2 are LNHDA and SQIVND (reference sequence). Trimming took off 7 bases at V and 4 bases at J, with 16 bases between the two ends. The CDR3 is 14 residues long. CDR3 bases: TGTGCCAGTACCCCGGCTAGGCTCTTCTATGGCTACACCTTC. The encoded protein is CASTPARLFYGYTF.

The chain is built from TRBV5-1 and TRBJ1-2; D gene ambiguous. Looked up from germline, CDR1 is SGHRS and CDR2 is YFSETQ. CDR3 length: 15 residues. V was pared by 0 bases and J by 6 bases, with 15 bases between. The CDR3 coding sequence is TGCGCCAGCAGCTTGGGATCTAAGACATGGGATGGCTACACCTTC. Protein product: CASSLGSKTWDGYTF.